The rows below give T cell receptor beta chains drawn from one sample of a study of cytomegalovirus exposure and HLA in healthy donors. Sequencing used immunoSEQ multiplex PCR; TCRdb keeps in-frame clones, though not all of them. The repertoire holds approximately 91,000 clones, roughly 77% seen once, with approximately 10% in the top ten. Sequencing was carried out using PBMCs. These receptors were collected from a human donor in good health. Both conserved end residues are trimmed from each CDR3. A D gene is named only where the DNA matches it firmly. A clone size is listed for some rows: how often the clone was seen (once, few, many), or a class if it is expanded.

abundance,v_gene,d_gene,CDR3aa
.,TRBV19,TRBD1,ASRDGQAGGQPQH
.,TRBV7-2,.,ASSRPPGQDTDTQY
.,TRBV7-9,.,ASSLLADYQETQY
.,TRBV29-1,.,SAGEGETQY
.,TRBV4-2,.,ASSQDPGGNQPQH
.,TRBV29-1,.,SVDEGTSEKLF
.,TRBV2,TRBD1,ASSEGDRVSSYT
.,TRBV7-8,TRBD1,ASSLRTGIYEQY
.,TRBV30,TRBD1,AWSTGQGVGYEQY
.,TRBV7-2,.,ASSSAGPQETQY
.,TRBV6-5,TRBD1,ASRPGQARVGPQH
.,TRBV5-1,TRBD2,ASSSTSGTDTQY
few,TRBV29-1,TRBD1,SVEGQSLREQY
once,TRBV5-1,.,ASSSRQLYNEQF
once,TRBV19,TRBD1,ASSIRGPGANVLT
.,TRBV5-1,.,ASSLGSGNSYEQY
.,TRBV29-1,TRBD1,SAQTGGLDEQF
.,TRBV19,TRBD1,ASSMGTGLSETQY
.,TRBV4-2,.,ASTGTANEQF